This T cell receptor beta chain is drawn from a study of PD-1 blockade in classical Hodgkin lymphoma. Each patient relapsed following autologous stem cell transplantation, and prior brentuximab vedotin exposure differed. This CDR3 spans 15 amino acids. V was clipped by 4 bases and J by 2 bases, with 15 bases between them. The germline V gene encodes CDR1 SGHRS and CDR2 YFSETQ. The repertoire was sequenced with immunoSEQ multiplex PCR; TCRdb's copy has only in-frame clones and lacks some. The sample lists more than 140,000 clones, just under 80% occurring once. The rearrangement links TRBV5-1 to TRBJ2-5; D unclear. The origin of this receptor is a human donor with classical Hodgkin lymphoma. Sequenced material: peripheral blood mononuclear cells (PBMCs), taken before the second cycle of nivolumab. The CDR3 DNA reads TGCGCCAGCAGCCCTCTGGGCGGCAGACAAGAGACCCAGTACTTC. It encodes CASSPLGGRQETQYF.